This is a list of T cell receptor beta chains from one sample in a study of CXCR3-negative and CXCR3-positive naive CD8 T cells. One entry per CDR3 protein, without DNA, is what TCRdb gives after re-calling the 5' RACE reads. The table lists tens of thousands of distinct CDR3 sequences, with almost 0.55% in the top ten. Input material: naive CXCR3+ CD8+ T cells from blood. All receptors come from a human donor in good health. Some clones in this sample may be carry-over from other donors' samples. Each CDR3 is given with its conserved first and last residue.

>TRBJ2-3|TRBV28
CASTGFISTDTQYF
>TRBJ2-3|TRBV2
CATTGTDTQYF
>TRBJ2-1|TRBV29-1
CSVVMYRASGLREQFF
>TRBJ2-7|TRBV29-1
CSAGGTGGEQYF
>TRBJ2-3|TRBV29-1
CSARGTDTQYF
>TRBJ2-7|TRBV15
CATSRGIAGSYEQYF
>TRBJ1-3|TRBV15
CATSSDRASGNTIYF
>TRBJ2-7|TRBV21-1
CASSTTGPYEQYF
>TRBJ1-1|TRBV7-2
CASSPLRMNTEAFF
>TRBJ2-3|TRBV7-6
CASRSSASTDTQYF
>TRBJ1-2|TRBV29-1
CSVDDNYGYTF
>TRBJ2-3|TRBV5-1
CASSSGQGRDTQYF
>TRBJ2-7|TRBV25-1
CASSPIDGTGAYEQYF
>TRBJ2-3|TRBV11-3
CASSPADSTDTQYF
>TRBJ1-1|TRBV28
CASSSYENTEAFF
>TRBJ2-7|TRBV28
CASSSPRGGAEQYF
>TRBJ2-2|TRBV28
CASSRSGGYYTGELFF
>TRBJ1-1|TRBV5-1
CASSLAQGGNTEAFF
>TRBJ1-5|TRBV28
CASSLASGTGMDQPQHF
>TRBJ2-4|TRBV12-3/TRBV12-4
CASSFYVAANHGVAKNIQYF
>TRBJ2-2|TRBV12-3/TRBV12-4
CASSSSGAGAGELFF
>TRBJ2-2|TRBV6-2/TRBV6-3
CASSAQGVGTGELFF
>TRBJ1-5|TRBV6-2/TRBV6-3
CASSQDIENQPQHF
>TRBJ2-7|TRBV20-1
CSARDPAYEQYF
>TRBJ1-2|TRBV7-9
CASSPDSDYGYTF
>TRBJ2-5|TRBV12-3/TRBV12-4
CASRAQETQYF
>TRBJ2-7|TRBV7-6
CASSYLSGTGVRDEQYF
>TRBJ1-1|TRBV10-3
CAISEGSNTEAFF
>TRBJ2-3|TRBV11-3
CASSSGTSSTDTQYF
>TRBJ1-5|TRBV28
CASTTPRGGNQPQHF
>TRBJ2-3|TRBV5-6
CASSISLDRTTSGSTDTQYF
>TRBJ2-3|TRBV28
CASSRPWGADTQYF
>TRBJ1-2|TRBV12-3/TRBV12-4
CASSTDSLYGYTF
>TRBJ2-2|TRBV7-9
CASSFTSNTGELFF
>TRBJ2-1|TRBV5-5
CASSLAPAGSYNEQFF
>TRBJ1-5|TRBV4-1
CASSQEDGPQPQHF
>TRBJ2-2|TRBV9
CASSASGTELFF
>TRBJ2-2|TRBV5-6
CASSLAGGPGELFF
>TRBJ1-1|TRBV10-3
CAISELFDRRTEAFF
>TRBJ2-7|TRBV29-1
CSVDRTESPGSYEQYF
>TRBJ1-2|TRBV29-1
CSVDESTSYGYTF
>TRBJ2-1|TRBV28
CASSSVEGGPFDEQFF
>TRBJ2-2|TRBV29-1
CSVRSGGGGELFF
>TRBJ2-7|TRBV29-1
CSVGTGYEQYF
>TRBJ2-3|TRBV5-1
CASSLYYGAPTDTQYF
>TRBJ2-7|TRBV4-3
CASSQDLGSPSYEQYF
>TRBJ1-2|TRBV28
CASSLPSANYGYTF
>TRBJ1-2|TRBV20-1
CSARVLLNYGYTF
>TRBJ1-1|TRBV23-1
CASSHGGRHEAFF
>TRBJ2-5|TRBV12-3/TRBV12-4
CASSLSGTGETQYF
>TRBJ2-7|TRBV19
CASTQRLAGGYEQYF
>TRBJ2-3|TRBV2
CAGGGRLTDTQYF
>TRBJ2-7|TRBV23-1
CASSQSRGNYEQYF
>TRBJ2-1|TRBV20-1
CSARTSLGLAVYNEQFF